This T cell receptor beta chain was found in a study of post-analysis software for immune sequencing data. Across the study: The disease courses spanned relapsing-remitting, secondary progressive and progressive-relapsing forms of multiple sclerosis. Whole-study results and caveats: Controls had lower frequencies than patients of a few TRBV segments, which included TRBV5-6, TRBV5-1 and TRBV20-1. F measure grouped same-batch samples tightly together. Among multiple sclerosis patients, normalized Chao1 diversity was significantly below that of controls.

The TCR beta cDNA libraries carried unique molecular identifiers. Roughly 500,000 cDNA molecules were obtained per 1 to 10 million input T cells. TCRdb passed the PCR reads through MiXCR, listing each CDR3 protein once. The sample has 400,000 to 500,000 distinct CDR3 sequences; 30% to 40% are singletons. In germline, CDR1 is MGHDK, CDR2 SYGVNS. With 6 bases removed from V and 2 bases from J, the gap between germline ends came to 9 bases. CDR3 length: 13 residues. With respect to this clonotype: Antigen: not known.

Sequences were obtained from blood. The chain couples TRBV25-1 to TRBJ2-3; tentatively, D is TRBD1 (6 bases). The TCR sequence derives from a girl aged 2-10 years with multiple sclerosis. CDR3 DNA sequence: TGTGCCAGCAGGGACAGACTCACAGATACGCAGTATTTT. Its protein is CASRDRLTDTQYF. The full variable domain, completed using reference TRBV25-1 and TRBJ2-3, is EADIYQTPRYLVIGTGKKITLECSQTMGHDKMYWYQQDPGMELHLIHYSYGVNSTEKGDLSSESTVSRIRTEHFPLTLESARPSHTSQYLCASRDRLTDTQYFGPGTRLTVL.